This TCR beta chain was profiled in a study of preoperative IRX-2 immunotherapy in early breast cancer. Described treatment: preoperative locoregional IRX-2 cytokine immunotherapy. Patients received preoperative, locoregional IRX-2 cytokine immunotherapy in a phase Ib study. TCRdb's copy holds only in-frame clones and misses some; the assay was immunoSEQ multiplex PCR. The profile covers around 29,000 clones, with nearly 90% appearing a single time and 9.8% taken by the ten largest. This specimen was collected from a patient treated with IRX-2 immunotherapy. This clonotype was sampled from a human donor with breast cancer.

As DNA, the CDR3 is TGTGCCAGCAGCCAAGATCCGGCTAGCAACCCCTACAATGAGCAGTTCTTC. Amino acids: CASSQDPASNPYNEQFF. V and J are TRBV14 and TRBJ2-1; D perhaps matches TRBD2 (5 bases). From germline, CDR1 is SGHDN and CDR2 FVKESK. The CDR3 runs to 17 residues. V lost 0 bases and J 2 bases, leaving 14 bases between the germline ends.